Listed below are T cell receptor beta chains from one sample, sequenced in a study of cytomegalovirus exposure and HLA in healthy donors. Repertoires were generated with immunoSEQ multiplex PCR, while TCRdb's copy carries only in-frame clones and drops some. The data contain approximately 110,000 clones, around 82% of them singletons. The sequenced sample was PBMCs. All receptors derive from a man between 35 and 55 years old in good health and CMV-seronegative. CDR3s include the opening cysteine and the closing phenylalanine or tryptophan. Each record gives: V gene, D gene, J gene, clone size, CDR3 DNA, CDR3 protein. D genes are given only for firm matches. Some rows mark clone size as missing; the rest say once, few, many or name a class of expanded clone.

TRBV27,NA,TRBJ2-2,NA,TGTGCCAGCACGGGCACCGGGGAGCTGTTTTTT,CASTGTGELFF
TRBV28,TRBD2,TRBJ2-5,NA,TGTGCCAGCAGTTTATTGCTAGCGGGGGACCAAGAGACCCAGTACTTC,CASSLLLAGDQETQYF
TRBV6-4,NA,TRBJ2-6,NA,TGTGCCAGCAGCGGGGGTGCTGGGGCCAACGTCCTGACTTTC,CASSGGAGANVLTF
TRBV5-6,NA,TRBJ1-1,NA,TGTGCCAGCAGCTTATTCTCAATGGGGAGCTCTGAAGCTTTCTTT,CASSLFSMGSSEAFF
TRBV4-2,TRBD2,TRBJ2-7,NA,TGTGCCAGCAGCCGGGGGAGACTAGCGGGGACCGCGAGACCCTACGAGCAGTACTTC,CASSRGRLAGTARPYEQYF
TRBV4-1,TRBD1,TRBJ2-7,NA,TGCGCCAGCAGCCAAATCAGGACAGGGGACTTCTACGAGCAGTACTTC,CASSQIRTGDFYEQYF
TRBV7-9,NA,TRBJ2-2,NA,TGTGCCAGCAGTCCTCCAGGGCCCGGGGAGCTGTTTTTT,CASSPPGPGELFF
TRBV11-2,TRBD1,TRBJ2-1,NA,TGTGCCAGCAGCTTAGGGACAGGGGTTTATGAGCAGTTCTTC,CASSLGTGVYEQFF
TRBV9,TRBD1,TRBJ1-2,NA,TGTGCCAGCAGCTTAAACCACTGGGACAGGGAGGGCTACACCTTC,CASSLNHWDREGYTF
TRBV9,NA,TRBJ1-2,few,TGTGCCAGCAGCGTAGAGGCCCGGGACTCAACCCGGGGATTATATGGCTACACCTTC,CASSVEARDSTRGLYGYTF
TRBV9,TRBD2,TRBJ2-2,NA,TGTGCCAGCGGCACGGGGGGGAACACCGGGGAGCTGTTTTTT,CASGTGGNTGELFF
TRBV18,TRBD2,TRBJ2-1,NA,TGTGCCAGCTCACCTACACGGGGGGTCTCCTACAATGAGCAGTTCTTC,CASSPTRGVSYNEQFF
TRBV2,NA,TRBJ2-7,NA,TGTGCCAGCAGGGCCCGGGACTCCTCCTACGAGCAGTACTTC,CASRARDSSYEQYF
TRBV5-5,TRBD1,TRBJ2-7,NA,TGTGCCAGCAGCACGACAGGGGTCTACTACGAGCAGTACTTC,CASSTTGVYYEQYF
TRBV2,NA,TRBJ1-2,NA,TGTGCCAGCAGTGAACAGTCCAGGGTCAGTCAAGTAGCTGGCTACACCTTC,CASSEQSRVSQVAGYTF
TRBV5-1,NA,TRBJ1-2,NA,TGCGCCAGCAGCCAGGCGGGCCTGACTCCCAACTATGGCTACACCTTC,CASSQAGLTPNYGYTF
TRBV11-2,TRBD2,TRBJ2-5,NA,TGTGCCAGCAGTCTTCAGGGACTAGCGCAAGAGACCCAGTACTTC,CASSLQGLAQETQYF
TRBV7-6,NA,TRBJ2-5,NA,TGTGCCAGCAGCTCCGAAGAGACCCAGTACTTC,CASSSEETQYF
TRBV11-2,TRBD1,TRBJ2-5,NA,TGTGCCAGCAGCCCAAGACAGGGGGCTATACAAGAGACCCAGTACTTC,CASSPRQGAIQETQYF
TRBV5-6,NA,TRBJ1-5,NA,TGTGCCAGCAGCTTGGTGGGCAGTCTTAATCAGCCCCAGCATTTT,CASSLVGSLNQPQHF
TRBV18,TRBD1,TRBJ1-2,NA,TGTGCCAGCTCACCGATGGGACAGGGAGGGGATGGCTACACCTTC,CASSPMGQGGDGYTF
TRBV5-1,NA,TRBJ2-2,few,TGCGCCAGCAGCTTGGATTTTGCCAAGGGGGCCGGGGAGCTGTTTTTT,CASSLDFAKGAGELFF
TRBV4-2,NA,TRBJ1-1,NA,TGTGCCAGCGGACTATCCATGAACACTGAAGCTTTCTTT,CASGLSMNTEAFF
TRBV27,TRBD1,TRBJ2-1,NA,TGTGCCAGCACGACAGGGGGTAATGAGCAGTTCTTC,CASTTGGNEQFF
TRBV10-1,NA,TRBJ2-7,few,TGCGCCACCCGAGGCGGAGCCTCCTACGAGCAGTACTTC,CATRGGASYEQYF
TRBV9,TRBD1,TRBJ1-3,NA,TGTGCCAGCAGCGGGACAGGGTCTTCTGGAAACACCATATATTTT,CASSGTGSSGNTIYF
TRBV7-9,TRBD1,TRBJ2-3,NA,TGTGCCAGCAGCTCAACCATTGGACAGGGAGAATTTACAGATACGCAGTATTTT,CASSSTIGQGEFTDTQYF
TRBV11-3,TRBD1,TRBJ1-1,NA,TGTGCCAGCAGCCCAGGTAGGGGGCAGTCGACTGAAGCTTTCTTT,CASSPGRGQSTEAFF
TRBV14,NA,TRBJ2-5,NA,TGTGCCAGCAGCGGCAGGGTATACGAGACCCAGTACTTC,CASSGRVYETQYF
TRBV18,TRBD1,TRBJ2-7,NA,TGTGCCAGCTCCCCCATCGACAGGGCGACCTACGAGCAGTACTTC,CASSPIDRATYEQYF
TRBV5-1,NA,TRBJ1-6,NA,TGCGCCAGCAGCTTGGAAGGGGCAAGGAATTCACCCCTCCACTTT,CASSLEGARNSPLHF
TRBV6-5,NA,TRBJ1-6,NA,TGTGCCAGCAGTCGTCGGACAGAGAGTTCACCCCTCCACTTT,CASSRRTESSPLHF
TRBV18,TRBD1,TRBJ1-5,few,TGTGCCAGCTCACCAACAGGGGGCAATCAGCCCCAGCATTTT,CASSPTGGNQPQHF
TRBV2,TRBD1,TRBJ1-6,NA,TGTGCCAGCAGGCCGGGACAGTATAATTCACCCCTCCACTTT,CASRPGQYNSPLHF
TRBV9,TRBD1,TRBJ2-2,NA,TGTGCCAGCAAAGGGACAGTATACACCGGGGAGCTGTTTTTT,CASKGTVYTGELFF
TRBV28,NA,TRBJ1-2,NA,TGTGCCAGCACCGGTGCTTTGGGCCGCGGGTCTAACTATGGCTACACCTTC,CASTGALGRGSNYGYTF
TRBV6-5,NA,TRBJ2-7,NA,TGTGCCAGCAGCCCCACCGGGGGTTTCGGAGGGCAGTACTTC,CASSPTGGFGGQYF
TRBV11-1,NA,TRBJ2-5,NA,TGTGCCAGCAGCTTAGGCAGGGGTCGGGAAGAGACCCAGTACTTC,CASSLGRGREETQYF
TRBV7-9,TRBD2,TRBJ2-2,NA,TGTGCCAGCAGCTTACGAGGGCTAGCGGCGAACACCGGGGAGCTGTTTTTT,CASSLRGLAANTGELFF
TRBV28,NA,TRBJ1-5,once,TGTGCCAGCAGTCCCTCTTTTGGACAGACTGGGTATAGCAATCAGCCCCAGCATTTT,CASSPSFGQTGYSNQPQHF
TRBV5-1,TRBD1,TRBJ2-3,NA,TGCGCCAGCACCTCACGCCCGGGACAGGGGTTGGATACGCAGTATTTT,CASTSRPGQGLDTQYF